The 5 T cell receptor beta chains in this list originate from one sample, sequenced in a study of blood T cell repertoires in COVID-19. TCRdb's copy holds only in-frame clones and misses some; the assay was immunoSEQ multiplex PCR. The sample shows about 150,000 clones, 83% of them seen only once. Sequenced input: peripheral blood. Every receptor here comes from an older woman with COVID-19, enrolled during active disease.

The rearrangement links TRBV19 to TRBJ1-2; possibly TRBD1 for D (5 bases). Trimming cost V 5 bases and J 0 bases, with 13 bases left between them. CDR3 length equals 15 residues. Germline values: CDR1 LNHDA, CDR2 SQIVND (reference sequence). The CDR3 here is CASSQPDSPNYGYTF. CDR3 DNA: TGTGCCAGTAGTCAACCCGACAGTCCTAACTATGGCTACACCTTC.

V is TRBV9 and J is TRBJ1-2; D gene uncertain. Trimming cost V 0 bases and J 8 bases, with 14 bases left between them. This CDR3 region has 14 residues. Germline V CDR1 and CDR2: SGDLS, YYNGEE. The CDR3 region has the DNA TGTGCCAGCAGCGTAGGGAGGTGGGGAGACGGCTACACCTTC. This codes for CASSVGRWGDGYTF.

This clone was observed once. The V call is TRBV5-1, the J call TRBJ2-1; 8 nucleotides match TRBD1. Germline loops: CDR1 SGHRS, CDR2 YFSETQ. CDR3 length: 14 amino acids. The V segment lost 4 bases and the J segment 0 bases; nucleotides outside the gene matches: 0. CDR3 in DNA: TGCGCCAGCAGCACAGGGGGCTCCTACAATGAGCAGTTCTTC. Its translation is CASSTGGSYNEQFF.

The CDR3 region has the DNA TGTGCCAGCAGTTACTCGGGGACACAATACAATGAGCAGTTCTTC. It specifies CASSYSGTQYNEQFF. The V and J genes are TRBV6-5 and TRBJ2-1, with TRBD1 as a possible D gene (6 bases). Germline lookup yields CDR1 MNHEY and CDR2 SVGAGI. The CDR3 runs 15 residues. Trimming shortened V by 0 bases and J by 4 bases, and 10 bases separated the two germline ends.

The chain uses TRBV20-1 and TRBJ2-5, with a weak D call TRBD1 (6 bases). The CDR3 sequence is 11 residues long. V was trimmed by 5 bases and J by 5 bases, leaving 9 bases between them. Germline values: CDR1 DFQATT, CDR2 SNEGSKA (reference sequence). DNA of the CDR3: TGCAGTGCTGGACAGCGGGAGACCCAGTACTTC. It yields the protein CSAGQRETQYF.